This passage covers 18 T cell receptor beta chains from one sample sequenced in a study of identical twins. TCRdb recomputed calls from the 5' RACE reads with MiXCR, one row per CDR3 protein. The sample contains about 430,000 distinct CDR3 sequences, about 18% of which appear only once. The sequenced sample was naive T cells sorted from blood. The receptors derive from a man aged 50 to 59 in good health.

The chain links TRBV3-1 to TRBJ2-3; maybe TRBD2 (5 bases). The V end was cut by 1 base, the J end by 7 bases, with 15 bases between. The germline CDR1 and CDR2 sequences are LGHDT and YNNKEL (reference sequence). This CDR3 comprises 15 residues. The CDR3 coding sequence is TGTGCCAGCAGCCAAGTCGGAGCGGAAATGTATACGCAGTATTTT. Encoded protein: CASSQVGAEMYTQYF.

The V gene is TRBV5-1, the J gene TRBJ2-7; TRBD1 aligns across 9 bases. Germline loops: CDR1 SGHRS, CDR2 YFSETQ. V was clipped by 5 bases and J by 7 bases; unmatched bases: 13. This CDR3 comprises 15 residues. The CDR3 DNA sequence: TGCGCCAGCAGGAGGTTACAGGGGGCGCCGTGGGAGCAGTACTTC. It is translated as CASRRLQGAPWEQYF.

CDR3 sequence: CASSPPNRATEAFF. The DNA for the CDR3 is TGTGCCAGCAGTCCCCCCAACAGGGCCACTGAAGCTTTCTTT. The rearrangement joins TRBV27 to TRBJ1-1; TRBD1 is a possible D gene (6 bases). Trimming removed 5 bases from V and 4 bases from J, with 14 bases in between. Germline V CDR1 and CDR2: MNHEY, SMNVEV (reference sequence). This CDR3 is 14 amino acids long.

The chain is built from TRBV7-2 and TRBJ2-5, with a tentative D call TRBD2 (6 bases). The CDR3 has 15 residues. Trimming left V 5 bases short and J 5 bases short, with 18 bases between. Per the germline V gene, CDR1 is SGHTA and CDR2 is FQGNSA. The CDR3 reads CASSQSRGTGETQYF. Written as DNA, the CDR3 is TGTGCCAGCAGCCAAAGCCGCGGGACGGGGGAGACCCAGTACTTC.

This chain connects TRBV7-9 to TRBJ1-2, with D unclear. CDR1 is SEHNR and CDR2 is FQNEAQ in the germline V gene (reference sequence). The CDR3 totals 13 residues. With 3 bases removed from V and 1 base from J, the gap between germline ends came to 6 bases. The CDR3 bases are TGTGCCAGCAGCTTCTCCGATAACTATGGCTACACCTTC. Its protein is CASSFSDNYGYTF.

The CDR3 sequence: CSVDRANTEAFF. The DNA for the CDR3 is TGCAGTGTTGACAGGGCCAACACTGAAGCTTTCTTT. The gene calls are TRBV20-1 and TRBJ1-1, with 7 bases fitting TRBD1. This CDR3 is built from 12 residues. The ends lost 7 bases at V and 2 bases at J; junction bases unmatched: 4. The germline V gene encodes CDR1 DFQATT and CDR2 SNEGSKA (reference sequence).

This clonotype turned up a few times. V gene TRBV29-1 combines with J gene TRBJ2-5; D is possibly TRBD1 (6 bases). Germline V gene lookup returns CDR1 SQVTM and CDR2 ANQGSEA. Trimming took 0 bases from V and 3 from J, leaving 11 bases between them. CDR3 length equals 14 residues. The CDR3 region has the DNA TGCAGCGTTGAAGATTTGGACAGAGAAGAGACCCAGTACTTC. Translating it yields CSVEDLDREETQYF.

In nucleotides, the CDR3 is TGTGCCAGCAGTGTTCGGAGGGATACGCAGTATTTT. As protein: CASSVRRDTQYF. The chain employs TRBV6-1 and TRBJ2-3; perhaps TRBD2 as D (5 bases). From germline, CDR1 is MNHNS and CDR2 SASEGT. This CDR3 spans 12 amino acids. Trimming cost V 4 bases and J 6 bases, with 8 bases left between them.

This clonotype appeared many times. This rearrangement joins TRBV5-1 to TRBJ2-2; D is unresolved. The CDR3 is 13 amino acids. The germline V gene encodes CDR1 SGHRS and CDR2 YFSETQ. The V end lost 2 bases, the J end lost 3 bases, and 5 bases lay between the germline ends. The chain's CDR3 is CASSLGDTGELFF. CDR3 DNA sequence: TGCGCCAGCAGCTTAGGAGACACCGGGGAGCTGTTTTTT.

Many counts were recorded for this clonotype. The chain employs TRBV6-1 and TRBJ1-6; D perhaps matches TRBD1 (6 bases). The CDR3 is 15 residues long. Between the trimmed V and J ends, which lost 6 bases and 0 bases, there was a span of 9 bases. CDR1 MNHNS and CDR2 SASEGT come from the germline V gene. The CDR3 loop reads CASRTGSSYNSPLHF. Here the CDR3 DNA reads TGTGCCAGCAGAACAGGGAGCTCCTATAATTCACCCCTCCACTTT.

This clonotype was detected a few times. The J gene is TRBJ2-5, the V gene TRBV28; 14 bases are shared with TRBD2. Germline lookup yields CDR1 MDHEN and CDR2 SYDVKM. V shed 3 bases and J 2 bases; nucleotides not matched to a gene: 5. This CDR3 has 17 amino acids. CDR3 protein: CASSFGLAGGYQETQYF. In DNA form, the CDR3 reads TGTGCCAGCAGTTTCGGACTAGCGGGAGGCTATCAAGAGACCCAGTACTTC.

This clonotype came up a few times. The chain is built from TRBV20-1 and TRBJ1-5; tentatively, D is TRBD1 (6 bases). V gave up 5 bases and J gave up 4 bases, with 12 bases separating them. The CDR3 consists of 13 residues. CDR1 and CDR2 (germline): DFQATT, SNEGSKA (reference sequence). In DNA, the CDR3 is TGCAGTGCTCTGGGCAGGGGAAATCAGCCCCAGCATTTT. As protein: CSALGRGNQPQHF.

This clonotype was seen many times. The chain couples TRBV11-2 to TRBJ2-7; D is uncertain. Trimming pared 2 bases from V and 6 bases from J, leaving 8 bases between. The CDR3 has 12 amino acids. CDR1 and CDR2 (germline): SGHAT, FQNNGV. CDR3 sequence reads: CASSLSVVEQYF. The CDR3 nucleotides are TGTGCCAGCAGCTTAAGTGTTGTCGAGCAGTACTTC.

This clonotype was recorded many times. The rearrangement joins TRBV7-6 to TRBJ2-3; D not certain. The CDR3 is made up of 13 amino acids. CDR1 is SGHVS and CDR2 is FNYEAQ in the germline V gene. The V and J ends lost 2 bases and 5 bases respectively, with 8 bases between them. CDR3 in DNA: TGTGCCAGCAGCTTATGGGTTGGAGATACGCAGTATTTT. It translates to CASSLWVGDTQYF. Combining the CDR3 with reference TRBV7-6 and TRBJ2-3 gives the whole variable domain GAGVSQSPRYKVTKRGQDVALRCDPISGHVSLYWYRQALGQGPEFLTYFNYEAQQDKSGLPNDRFSAERPEGSISTLTIQRTEQRDSAMYRCASSLWVGDTQYFGPGTRLTVL.

V and J are TRBV25-1 and TRBJ2-2; D uncertain. This CDR3 has 15 residues. V was shortened by 3 bases and J by 0 bases, with 8 bases between the two germline ends. Germline-derived CDR1 and CDR2 are MGHDK and SYGVNS. The CDR3 here is CASSDHSPNTGELFF. The CDR3, as DNA: TGTGCCAGCAGTGATCACAGCCCGAACACCGGGGAGCTGTTTTTT.

This clonotype has only a few counts. This chain joins TRBV3-1 and TRBJ1-1; no clear D. CDR1 and CDR2 from the germline V gene are LGHDT and YNNKEL (reference sequence). V was cut by 1 base and J by 5 bases, with 23 bases left in between. This CDR3 region has 18 residues. CDR3 in amino acids: CASSQAAGTALRGTEAFF. The CDR3 nucleotides are TGTGCCAGCAGCCAAGCGGCTGGAACAGCTTTAAGAGGGACTGAAGCTTTCTTT.

There are many counts of this clonotype. This chain connects TRBV20-1 to TRBJ2-7; no clear D gene. CDR1 DFQATT and CDR2 SNEGSKA come from the germline V gene (reference sequence). V gave up 6 bases and J gave up 4 bases, with 16 bases separating them. The CDR3 contains 13 residues. The CDR3 spells CSAASRRLYEQYF. In DNA form, the CDR3 reads TGCAGTGCCGCCTCGAGACGGCTATACGAGCAGTACTTC.

The chain recombines TRBV7-6 with TRBJ2-5; no reliable D call. Germline V gene sequence: CDR1 SGHVS, CDR2 FNYEAQ. Trimming cost V 1 base and J 4 bases, with 22 bases left between them. The CDR3 length is 18 residues. The CDR3 bases are TGTGCCAGCAGCTTAGGTCTGGCTCAGGACGCTATAGGAGAGACCCAGTACTTC. Amino acid sequence: CASSLGLAQDAIGETQYF.